This TCR beta chain was captured by sequencing in a study of shared clonotypes between healthy human individuals. Clones were sequenced by immunoSEQ multiplex PCR, and TCRdb holds only the in-frame ones, with some missing. The table records around 2.1 million clones, approximately 94% of them present only once. The CDR3 spans 14 residues. CDR1 and CDR2 (germline): MNHEY, SVGAGI. V was trimmed by 6 bases and J by 6 bases, leaving 18 bases between them. Selected positively for CCR7 and CD45RO-negative, naive CD8 cells excluded terminally differentiated effector memory CD45RA+ cells. To note about this clone: Its antigen is undetermined.

The study, taken as a whole, reports: For sorted subsets, rarefaction showed incomplete sequencing despite large depth.

The TCR was taken from a man younger than 35 in good health. Some clones in this sample may be carry-over from other donors' samples. The J gene is TRBJ2-7, the V gene TRBV6-5; D uncertain. The sample comprised naive CD8+ T cells from PBMCs. This CDR3 is CASRRGSVWVEQYF. The CDR3 DNA follows: TGTGCCAGCAGACGAGGCTCCGTCTGGGTCGAGCAGTACTTC.